This passage covers 3 T cell receptor beta chains from one sample sequenced in a study of cytomegalovirus exposure and HLA in healthy donors. It was with 60 Vbeta and 13 Jbeta primers that the PCR ran. The protocol was immunoSEQ multiplex PCR, while the TCRdb copy is restricted to in-frame clones and leaves out a portion. The sample holds about 110,000 clones, about three quarters seen once. The sequenced sample was PBMCs. Receptor source: a boy between 5 and 17 years old in good health and CMV-seronegative.

V gene TRBV6-5 combines with J gene TRBJ1-2, with a weak D call TRBD1 (6 bases). The V and J ends lost 9 bases and 1 base respectively, with 12 bases between them. CDR3 size: 13 residues. CDR1 MNHEY and CDR2 SVGAGI come from the germline V gene. The CDR3 region is CASHREFNYGYTF. CDR3 DNA sequence: TGTGCCAGTCACAGGGAATTTAACTATGGCTACACCTTC.

The chain carries TRBV28 and TRBJ1-5; 7 nucleotides match TRBD1. Germline CDR1 MDHEN, CDR2 SYDVKM. CDR3 length: 14 residues. V dropped 5 bases and J dropped 4; count of bases not matched to a gene: 5. CDR3 amino acids: CASSPGTENQPQHF. The CDR3, as DNA: TGTGCCAGCAGTCCCGGGACAGAGAATCAGCCCCAGCATTTT.

The V gene is TRBV28, the J gene TRBJ2-7; TRBD1 is a possible D gene (5 bases). Per the germline V gene, CDR1 is MDHEN and CDR2 is SYDVKM. The CDR3 sequence is 15 residues long. Trimming stripped 1 base from V and 2 bases from J, with 12 bases between. The CDR3 DNA follows: TGTGCCAGCAGTTTATTGCGGACAACAACCTACGAGCAGTACTTC. It translates to CASSLLRTTTYEQYF.